A single sample is the source of the 26 T cell receptor beta chains below, sequenced in a study of OX40 agonist ivuxolimab in advanced cancers. Sequencing used immunoSEQ multiplex PCR; TCRdb keeps in-frame clones, though not all of them. The table lists tens of thousands of clones, around 87% of them singletons. The specimen comprised CD4+ or CD8+ T cells sorted from blood, sampled in a trial of the OX40 agonist ivuxolimab. The receptors originated from an adult with an advanced solid tumor such as melanoma, head and neck, liver or kidney cancer.

CDR3 region: CSAQGQGRLAGERARHNEQFF. CDR3 DNA: TGCAGCGCTCAGGGACAGGGGAGACTAGCGGGAGAAAGGGCTCGGCACAATGAGCAGTTCTTC. J is TRBJ2-1 and V is TRBV29-1; the match to TRBD2 covers 12 bases. Trimming at V came to 7 bases and at J to 5 bases, leaving 27 bases not matched to a gene. This CDR3 spans 21 amino acids. Germline V gives CDR1 SQVTM, CDR2 ANQGSEA.

The sample holds one count of this clone. This chain's CDR3 is CSVEEGGSQETQYF. Written as DNA, the CDR3 is TGCAGCGTTGAAGAAGGGGGATCCCAAGAGACCCAGTACTTC. The genes are TRBV29-1 and TRBJ2-5, with a tentative D call TRBD1 (6 bases). V lost 0 bases to trimming and J lost 1 base, with 9 bases between them. CDR1 is SQVTM, CDR2 ANQGSEA, per germline. The CDR3 is 14 residues long.

The chain joins TRBV27 to TRBJ2-7; 8 bases fit TRBD1. This CDR3 contains 14 residues. From germline, CDR1 is MNHEY and CDR2 SMNVEV (reference sequence). The V segment lost 5 bases and the J segment 5 bases; nucleotides outside the gene matches: 8. CDR3 nucleotides: TGTGCCAGCAGTAACTTGGACAGGGTCCACGAGCAGTACTTC. Amino acids: CASSNLDRVHEQYF.

This clone has just a few counts. This chain joins TRBV14 and TRBJ1-1; D possibly corresponds to TRBD1 (6 bases). From germline, CDR1 is SGHDN and CDR2 FVKESK. Trimming cost V 4 bases and J 3 bases, with 12 bases left between them. The CDR3 runs 14 residues. The CDR3 region is CASSLTGSYTEAFF. The CDR3, as DNA: TGTGCCAGCAGCCTAACAGGGTCGTACACTGAAGCTTTCTTT. Filled out from reference TRBV14 and TRBJ1-1, the complete variable domain reads EAGVTQFPSHSVIEKGQTVTLRCDPISGHDNLYWYRRVMGKEIKFLLHFVKESKQDESGMPNNRFLAERTGGTYSTLKVQPAELEDSGVYFCASSLTGSYTEAFFGQGTRLTVV.

This clone occurred once. The genes are TRBV9 and TRBJ2-3; D gene unclear. Germline values: CDR1 SGDLS, CDR2 YYNGEE. The CDR3 spans 14 residues. V dropped 0 bases and J dropped 5 bases, with 10 bases sitting between them. The CDR3 DNA is TGTGCCAGCAGCGTAGTTTCCGTGGGAGATACGCAGTATTTT. Translating gives CASSVVSVGDTQYF.

The chain couples TRBV4-3 to TRBJ1-5, with unresolved D. Per germline, CDR1 LGHNA and CDR2 YSLEER. The V end was cut by 0 bases, the J end by 3 bases, with 12 bases between. The CDR3 has 16 residues. CDR3 nucleotides: TGCGCCAGCAGCCAAGATCGATACGGGGACAATCAGCCCCAGCATTTT. This encodes CASSQDRYGDNQPQHF.

The chain uses TRBV2 and TRBJ2-3; no firm D call. With 4 bases removed from V and 6 bases from J, the gap between germline ends came to 8 bases. The CDR3 is 12 amino acids. Germline loops: CDR1 SNHLY, CDR2 FYNNEI. CDR3 nucleotides: TGTGCCAGCAGTGGGGTTCAGGATACGCAGTATTTT. It is translated as CASSGVQDTQYF.

CDR3 in amino acids: CASSVGGLNEQFF. The CDR3 coding sequence is TGTGCCAGCAGCGTAGGGGGGCTCAATGAGCAGTTCTTC. The chain links TRBV9 to TRBJ2-1; a possible D gene is TRBD1 (6 bases). Germline lookup yields CDR1 SGDLS and CDR2 YYNGEE. This CDR3 has 13 residues. Trimming pared 0 bases from V and 6 bases from J, leaving 7 bases between.

The chain couples TRBV27 to TRBJ1-5, with no clear D. Trimming removed 1 base from V and 6 bases from J, with 7 bases in between. CDR1 and CDR2 from the germline V gene are MNHEY and SMNVEV (reference sequence). The CDR3 sequence is 13 residues long. The CDR3 reads CASSLLEGQPQHF. The DNA for the CDR3 is TGTGCCAGCAGTTTATTGGAGGGTCAGCCCCAGCATTTT.

This clone has just a few counts. The V call is TRBV27, the J call TRBJ1-2; D is perhaps TRBD1 (5 bases). Trimming left V 5 bases short and J 1 base short, with 17 bases between. The germline V gene has CDR1 MNHEY and CDR2 SMNVEV (reference sequence). This CDR3 spans 16 amino acids. Here the CDR3 reads CASSPTSLGGNYGYTF. For the CDR3, the DNA is TGTGCCAGCAGTCCTACGTCCCTCGGGGGTAACTATGGCTACACCTTC.

This chain connects TRBV7-9 to TRBJ2-5, with D possibly TRBD1 on 5 matching bases. CDR1 is SEHNR and CDR2 is FQNEAQ in the germline V gene (reference sequence). Trimming stripped 1 base from V and 3 bases from J, with 12 bases between. The CDR3 runs 15 residues. CDR3 DNA sequence: TGTGCCAGCAGCTTAGGCTCAGGGTGGGAAGAGACCCAGTACTTC. The encoded protein is CASSLGSGWEETQYF.

This clone was seen only once. The chain uses TRBV4-3 and TRBJ2-1, with 7 bases matching TRBD1. This CDR3 spans 15 amino acids. The V and J ends lost 0 bases and 4 bases, in that order; junction bases with no gene match: 3. Germline V lookup: CDR1 LGHNA, CDR2 YSLEER. The CDR3 spells CASSQEGQRYNEQFF. CDR3 DNA sequence: TGCGCCAGCAGCCAAGAGGGACAGCGATACAATGAGCAGTTCTTC.

The genes are TRBV19 and TRBJ1-5; D is unclear. CDR3 length: 16 amino acids. V lost 3 bases to trimming and J lost 0 bases, with 12 bases between them. Germline V lookup: CDR1 LNHDA, CDR2 SQIVND (reference sequence). The CDR3 loop is CASSMFGQYSNQPQHF. The CDR3 DNA follows: TGTGCCAGTAGTATGTTTGGTCAGTATAGCAATCAGCCCCAGCATTTT. The variable domain in full, with the rest retrieved from reference TRBV19 and TRBJ1-5, is DGGITQSPKYLFRKEGQNVTLSCEQNLNHDAMYWYRQDPGQGLRLIYYSQIVNDFQKGDIAEGYSVSREKKESFPLTVTSAQKNPTAFYLCASSMFGQYSNQPQHFGDGTRLSIL.

This chain uses TRBV11-3 with TRBJ2-1; 10 positions match TRBD2. V lost 2 bases to trimming and J lost 6 bases; unmatched junction nucleotides: 10. Germline CDR1 is SGHNT and CDR2 is YENEEA. CDR3 size: 17 residues. In DNA, the CDR3 is TGTGCCAGCAGCTTAAAGCTAGCGGGAGATGGGCTCAATGAGCAGTTCTTC. Its translation is CASSLKLAGDGLNEQFF.

The gene calls are TRBV4-3 and TRBJ2-3; D not certain. V was shortened by 2 bases and J by 0 bases, with 6 bases between the two germline ends. Germline V gene lookup returns CDR1 LGHNA and CDR2 YSLEER. This CDR3 has 14 residues. The CDR3 DNA is TGCGCCAGCAGCCAACGATACAGCACAGATACGCAGTATTTT. The encoded protein is CASSQRYSTDTQYF.

The J gene is TRBJ1-1, the V gene TRBV28, with TRBD1 matching over 9 bases. With V trimmed by 6 bases and J by 5 bases, 13 bases remained unmatched. Looked up from germline, CDR1 is MDHEN and CDR2 is SYDVKM. The CDR3 consists of 16 residues. The CDR3 DNA follows: TGTGCCAGCAGCTGGGACAGGGCATTAACGGGTACTGAAGCTTTCTTT. This sequence encodes CASSWDRALTGTEAFF.

The gene calls are TRBV15 and TRBJ2-7; 8 bases agree with TRBD1. With V trimmed by 4 bases and J by 6 bases, 23 bases remained unmatched. Germline V gene data show CDR1 as LNHNV and CDR2 as YYDKDF (reference sequence). The CDR3 consists of 19 residues. The CDR3 loop is CATSNPPGSAFQGAGEQYF. CDR3 DNA sequence: TGTGCCACCAGCAACCCCCCCGGCTCCGCTTTTCAGGGGGCCGGCGAGCAGTACTTC.

This sequence joins TRBV13 and TRBJ1-4; 11 bases match TRBD1. V trimming: 4 bases; J trimming: 7 bases; junction bases outside the gene matches: 17. The CDR3 runs 19 residues. Looked up from germline, CDR1 is PRHDT and CDR2 is FYEKMQ (reference sequence). CDR3 amino acids: CASSSVPGQGVPGGEKLFF. The CDR3 coding sequence is TGTGCCAGCAGCTCAGTCCCGGGACAGGGGGTTCCTGGCGGTGAAAAACTGTTTTTT.

This CDR3 is CASSFVTGGDTEAFF. CDR3 nucleotides: TGTGCCAGCAGCTTTGTGACAGGAGGCGACACTGAAGCTTTCTTT. The gene calls are TRBV5-8 and TRBJ1-1; D might be TRBD1 (6 bases). V was shortened by 2 bases and J by 3 bases, with 14 bases between the two germline ends. The CDR3 loop spans 15 amino acids. Germline V CDR1 and CDR2: SGHTS, YDEGEE.

The rearrangement uses TRBV7-8 and TRBJ2-7; 7 bases are shared with TRBD2. CDR3 length: 16 residues. Losses at the gene ends were 1 base for V and 2 bases for J; bases not matched to a gene: 8. Germline V gives CDR1 SGHVS, CDR2 FQNEAQ. The CDR3 is CASSLVGGMATYEQYF. For the CDR3, the DNA is TGTGCCAGCAGCTTAGTGGGGGGGATGGCTACCTACGAGCAGTACTTC.

V gene TRBV11-1 combines with J gene TRBJ2-7; perhaps TRBD2 as D (5 bases). There are 15 residues in the CDR3. Germline V gene data show CDR1 as SGHAT and CDR2 as FQDESV (reference sequence). The germline V and J ends were trimmed by 3 bases and 5 bases, with 17 bases remaining between them. CDR3 protein: CASSFGEKLSDEQYF. CDR3 DNA sequence: TGTGCCAGCAGCTTCGGGGAAAAGTTATCGGACGAGCAGTACTTC.

This chain links TRBV18 with TRBJ1-1, with unresolved D. The CDR3 has 13 amino acids. Trimming stripped 5 bases from V and 0 bases from J, with 7 bases between. Per the germline V gene, CDR1 is KGHSH and CDR2 is LQKENI. For the CDR3, the DNA is TGTGCCAGCTCATTTCGACTGAACACTGAAGCTTTCTTT. Amino acids: CASSFRLNTEAFF.

The chain links TRBV9 to TRBJ1-4; perhaps TRBD1 as D (5 bases). CDR3 length: 15 amino acids. Germline CDR1 SGDLS, CDR2 YYNGEE. Trimming removed 0 bases at V and 6 bases at J, with 12 bases between. CDR3 loop: CASSVDRSSDEKLFF. In nucleotides, the CDR3 is TGTGCCAGCAGCGTAGACAGGTCATCGGATGAAAAACTGTTTTTT.

The J gene is TRBJ2-4, the V gene TRBV7-9; TRBD1 might be the D (7 bases). Trimming took 5 bases from V and 2 from J, leaving 16 bases between them. CDR1 is SEHNR, CDR2 FQNEAQ, per germline (reference sequence). The CDR3 loop spans 16 amino acids. In nucleotides, the CDR3 is TGTGCCAGCAGCCATCCTGCGGGACAGTCCAAAAACATTCAGTACTTC. Translated, it gives CASSHPAGQSKNIQYF.

The rearrangement joins TRBV4-3 to TRBJ2-5; TRBD1 agrees at 8 bases. CDR1 LGHNA and CDR2 YSLEER come from the germline V gene. V dropped 1 base and J dropped 4; count of bases not matched to a gene: 8. CDR3 size: 16 residues. The CDR3 reads CASSQGHRGFLETQYF. CDR3 in DNA: TGCGCCAGCAGCCAAGGGCACAGGGGGTTTTTAGAGACCCAGTACTTC.

The chain carries TRBV27 and TRBJ2-1; TRBD2 agrees at 8 bases. The CDR3 sequence is 15 residues long. Germline V gene lookup returns CDR1 MNHEY and CDR2 SMNVEV (reference sequence). Trimming at V came to 7 bases and at J to 6 bases, leaving 11 bases not matched to a gene. The CDR3 here is CASTLTAGVANEQFF. The CDR3 nucleotides read TGTGCCAGCACCTTAACAGCGGGAGTGGCCAATGAGCAGTTCTTC.